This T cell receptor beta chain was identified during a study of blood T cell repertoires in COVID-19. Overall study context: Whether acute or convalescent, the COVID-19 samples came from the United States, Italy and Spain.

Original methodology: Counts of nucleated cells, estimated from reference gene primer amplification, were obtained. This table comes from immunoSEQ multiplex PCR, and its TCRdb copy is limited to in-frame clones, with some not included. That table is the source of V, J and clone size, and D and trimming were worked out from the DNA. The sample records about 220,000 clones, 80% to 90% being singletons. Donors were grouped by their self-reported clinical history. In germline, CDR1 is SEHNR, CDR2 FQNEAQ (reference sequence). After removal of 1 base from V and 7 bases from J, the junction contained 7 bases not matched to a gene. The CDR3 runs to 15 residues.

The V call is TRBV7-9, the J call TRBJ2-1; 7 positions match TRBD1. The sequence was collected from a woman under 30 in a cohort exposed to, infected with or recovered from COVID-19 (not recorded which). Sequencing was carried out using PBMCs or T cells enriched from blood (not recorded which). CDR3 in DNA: TGTGCCAGCAGCTTAGGACAGGGTCTTAAAAATGAGCAGTTCTTC. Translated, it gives CASSLGQGLKNEQFF. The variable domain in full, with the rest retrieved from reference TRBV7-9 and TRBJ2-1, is DTGVSQNPRHKITKRGQNVTFRCDPISEHNRLYWYRQTLGQGPEFLTYFQNEAQLEKSRLLSDRFSAERPKGSFSTLEIQRTEQGDSAMYLCASSLGQGLKNEQFFGPGTRLTVL.